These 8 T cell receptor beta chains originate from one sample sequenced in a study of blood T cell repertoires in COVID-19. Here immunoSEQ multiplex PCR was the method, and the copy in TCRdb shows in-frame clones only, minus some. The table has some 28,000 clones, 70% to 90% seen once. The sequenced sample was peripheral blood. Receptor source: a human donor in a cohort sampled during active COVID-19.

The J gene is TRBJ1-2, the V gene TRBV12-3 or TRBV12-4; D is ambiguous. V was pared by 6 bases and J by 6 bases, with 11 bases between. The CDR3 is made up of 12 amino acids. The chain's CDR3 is CASSQIYDGYTF. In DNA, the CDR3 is TGTGCCAGCAGCCAGATATATGATGGCTACACCTTC.

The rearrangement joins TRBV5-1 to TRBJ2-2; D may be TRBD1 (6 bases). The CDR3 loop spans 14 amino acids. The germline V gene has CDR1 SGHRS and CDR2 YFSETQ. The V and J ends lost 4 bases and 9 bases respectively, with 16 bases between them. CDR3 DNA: TGCGCCAGCAGCCAGATAATGCAGGGGAGGGAGCTGTTTTTT. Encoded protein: CASSQIMQGRELFF.

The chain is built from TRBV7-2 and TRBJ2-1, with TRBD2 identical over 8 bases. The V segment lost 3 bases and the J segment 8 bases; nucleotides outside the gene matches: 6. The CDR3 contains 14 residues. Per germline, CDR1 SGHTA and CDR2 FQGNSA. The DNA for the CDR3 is TGTGCCAGCAGCTTTTTTAGCGGGGTCGATGAGCAGTTCTTC. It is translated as CASSFFSGVDEQFF.

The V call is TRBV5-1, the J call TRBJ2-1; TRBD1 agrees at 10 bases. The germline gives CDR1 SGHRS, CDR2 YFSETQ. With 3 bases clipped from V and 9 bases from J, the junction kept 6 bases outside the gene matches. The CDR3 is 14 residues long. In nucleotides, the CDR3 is TGCGCCAGCAGCTCCCGGGACAGGGGTCCTGAGCAGTTCTTC. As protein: CASSSRDRGPEQFF. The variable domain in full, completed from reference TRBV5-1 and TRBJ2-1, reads KAGVTQTPRYLIKTRGQQVTLSCSPISGHRSVSWYQQTPGQGLQFLFEYFSETQRNKGNFPGRFSGRQFSNSRSEMNVSTLELGDSALYLCASSSRDRGPEQFFGPGTRLTVL.

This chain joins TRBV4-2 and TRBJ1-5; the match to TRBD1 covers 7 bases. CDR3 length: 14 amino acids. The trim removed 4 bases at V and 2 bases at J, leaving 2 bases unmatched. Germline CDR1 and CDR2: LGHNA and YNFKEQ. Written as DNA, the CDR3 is TGTGCCAGCAGCCCAACAGGGGGCAATCAGCCCCAGCATTTT. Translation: CASSPTGGNQPQHF.

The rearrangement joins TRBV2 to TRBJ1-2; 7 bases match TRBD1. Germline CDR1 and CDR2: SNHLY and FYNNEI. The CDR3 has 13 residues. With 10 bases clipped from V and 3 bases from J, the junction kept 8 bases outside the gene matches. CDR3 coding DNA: TGTGCCACGAAGGGGGCGCGGGACTATGGCTACACCTTC. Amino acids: CATKGARDYGYTF.

CDR3 sequence: CASSSTSSGNTIYF. In nucleotides, the CDR3 is TGCGCCAGCAGCTCTACGAGCTCTGGAAACACCATATATTTT. V gene TRBV5-1 combines with J gene TRBJ1-3; D not resolved. Germline lookup yields CDR1 SGHRS and CDR2 YFSETQ. The CDR3 is made up of 14 amino acids. V was pared by 3 bases and J by 0 bases, with 7 bases between.

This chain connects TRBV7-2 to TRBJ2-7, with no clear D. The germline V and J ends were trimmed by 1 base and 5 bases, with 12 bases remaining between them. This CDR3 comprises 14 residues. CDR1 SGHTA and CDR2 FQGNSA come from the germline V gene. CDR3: CASSLESRFNEQYF. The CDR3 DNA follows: TGTGCCAGCAGCTTAGAGTCTAGGTTCAACGAGCAGTACTTC.